The present T cell receptor beta chain was sequenced within a study of cytomegalovirus exposure and HLA in healthy donors. PCR primers comprised 60 Vbeta and 13 Jbeta primers. Clones were sequenced by immunoSEQ multiplex PCR, and TCRdb holds only the in-frame ones, with some missing. This repertoire includes some 120,000 clones. V shed 0 bases, J shed 5 bases, and the junction held 13 bases outside the gene matches. Germline V lookup: CDR1 SQVTM, CDR2 ANQGSEA. The CDR3 length is 17 residues. Study-wide points: Some V segments, including TRBV6-2 and TRBV6-3, were excluded as indistinguishable. Published work reported that the classifier diagnosed cytomegalovirus status with high specificity and sensitivity. The listing of 150 or so TCR beta chains classed them as cytomegalovirus-associated.

Turning to this clone: The antigen is undetermined.

This TCR came from a man aged 25 to 40 in good health and CMV-seronegative. The sample consisted of PBMCs. The rearrangement links TRBV29-1 to TRBJ2-7, with TRBD1 matching 10 bases. CDR3 amino acids: CSVEDLQGDRGAHEQYF. CDR3 coding DNA: TGCAGCGTTGAAGATCTTCAAGGGGACAGGGGAGCCCACGAGCAGTACTTC.